This TCR beta chain was sequenced during a study of T cell repertoires in cytomegalovirus infection (dated by TCRdb to between 2019 and 2020). Background on the whole study: Donor HLA type was relevant to the analysis, as public TCR beta signatures indicated carriage of CMV infection together with the matching HLA type. General findings and caveats noted by the study authors: Carriers of CMV infection plus the relevant HLA type were discriminated by the cumulative frequency of public TCR beta family members in the study cohort and in an independent 352-donor cohort. In the ex vivo response, HLA-C-restricted CMV-specific TCR beta clonotypes were dominant, and in two of eight donors the single most frequent clonotype came from this HLA-C-restricted group.

Including cysteine and phenylalanine, the CDR3 has 12 amino acids. Kept here is only the CDR3 DNA, which spans 36 bases and is read in frame from base 1. The V end loses 3 bases and the J end loses 5 bases, and a stretch of 7 bases separates them. CDR1 and CDR2 (MNHNS, SASEGT) derive from the germline V gene. The instrument was an Illumina HiSeq 1500. The public reads were run again by TCRdb, first through fastp at Q25 and then through MiXCR, and only productive beta chains were kept. Every entry covers one CDR3 protein and lists the most common genes and DNA from its rows. This sample gives roughly 190,000 distinct CDR3 sequences in total; nearly 9.5% of them show up just once. Together, the top ten hold roughly 5.1% of the sample. About this clonotype: There is no known antigen for this receptor. The input lacks base qualities; no much larger clone sits a single base away.

Recombination joined TRBV6-1 with TRBJ1-1, with an unclear D gene assignment. This receptor was taken from a human donor in good health (CMV status not recorded). Some clones in this sample may be carry-over from other donors' samples. Sample: PBMCs. The sequence in DNA is TGTGCCAGCAGTGAGGAAGTAACTGAAGCTTTCTTT. It translates as CASSEEVTEAFF.